This entry is about one TCR beta chain. The CDR3 runs to 14 residues. The V and J ends lost 3 bases and 4 bases, in that order; junction bases with no gene match: 3. Germline V gene data show CDR1 as SGDLS and CDR2 as YYNGEE. This entry belongs to a study of technical replicates of blood from several donors. Sequencing was performed with immunoSEQ multiplex PCR; in TCRdb, only in-frame clones are kept and a portion is missing. The top ten clones hold about 0.35% of a sample with 75,000 to 100,000 clones, approximately 94% of them seen once. What was sequenced was T cells isolated from PBMCs. The receptor's source is a human donor in good health. This rearrangement joins TRBV9 to TRBJ2-2; 7 nucleotides agree with TRBD2. CDR3 residues: CASSEGGLTGELFF. In nucleotides, the CDR3 is TGTGCCAGCAGCGAGGGAGGGCTCACCGGGGAGCTGTTTTTT.